This section outlines one T cell receptor beta chain sequence together with its context. Ten or more counts support this clonotype. It has no known antigen specificity. No qualities accompany the bases; no much larger clone lies one base away. The data stem from a study of T cell repertoires in cytomegalovirus infection (dated 2019 in TCRdb). Notes on the research overall: Donor HLA type was relevant to the analysis, because carriage of CMV infection together with the matching HLA type was indicated by public TCR beta signatures.

Summary of the overall study and its limitations: In both this cohort and an independent roughly 330-donor cohort, the cumulative frequency of public TCR beta family members distinguished carriers of CMV infection plus the relevant HLA type. The ex vivo response was dominated by HLA-C-restricted CMV-specific TCR beta clonotypes, which also provided the single most frequent clonotype in two of eight donors.

Sequencer: Illumina HiSeq 1500. TCRdb handled the public reads itself, with Q25 trimming in fastp and clone calling in MiXCR, and kept productive beta chains. Merged by CDR3 protein, the rows form single entries marked with the most common genes and DNA. The sample data list about 130,000 distinct CDR3 sequences, and 20% to 30% of these were observed just once. Together, the top ten hold 30% to 40% of the sample. From cysteine to phenylalanine, the CDR3 is 13 amino acids long. Only the CDR3 region is kept as DNA, spanning 39 bases read in frame from base 1. V loses 5 bases, J loses 4 bases, and the germline ends lie 11 bases apart.

The sequence was collected from a human donor in good health (CMV status not recorded). Some clones in this sample may be carry-over from other donors' samples. Source material: PBMCs, sequenced either directly or after in vitro stimulation (not recorded which). The receptor chain draws on TRBV12-3 or TRBV12-4 and TRBJ1-1; the D gene is perhaps TRBD1, from 5 matching bases. The DNA reads as follows: TGTGCCAGCAGTCCCGGGACTTTCACTGAAGCTTTCTTT. The encoded protein is CASSPGTFTEAFF.